The next 15 T cell receptor beta chains were all read from a single sample in a study of human T cells and chemical hapten exposure. TCRdb itself ran the RACE reads through MiXCR, one entry per CDR3 protein. The top ten hold about 9.3% of the sample, which has some 89,000 distinct CDR3 sequences, around 25% seen once. Sample time point: patch test 3, about 24 weeks after DPC sensitization. Regarding treatment: therapeutic diphenylcyclopropenone sensitization with weekly scalp DPC. Source: whole blood, taken in connection with sensitization to the hapten diphenylcyclopropenone (DPC). The receptors shown here come from a man between 35 and 55 years old with alopecia areata. Some clones in this sample may be carry-over from other donors' samples.

The V gene is TRBV6-2 or TRBV6-3, the J gene TRBJ1-4; D gene ambiguous. Trimming stripped 0 bases from V and 0 bases from J, with 8 bases between. This CDR3 is 16 amino acids long. CDR1 and CDR2 (germline): MNHEY, SVGEGT. The chain's CDR3 is CASSYSQDATNEKLFF. CDR3 bases: TGTGCCAGCAGTTACTCCCAGGACGCAACTAATGAAAAACTGTTTTTT.

V and J are TRBV6-6 and TRBJ1-5; 8 bases agree with TRBD1. J lost 5 bases, V lost 6 bases, and 9 bases had no gene match. The CDR3 runs 15 residues. The germline V gene has CDR1 MNHNY and CDR2 SVGAGI (reference sequence). Written as DNA, the CDR3 is TGTGCCAGCAGCCGAAGCCAGGGGGCGGATCAGCCCCAGCATTTT. Translation: CASSRSQGADQPQHF.

The chain joins TRBV12-3 or TRBV12-4 to TRBJ1-3; no reliable D call. The CDR3 is 12 residues long. Trimming stripped 6 bases from V and 4 bases from J, with 7 bases between. CDR3 sequence: CASSLQGNTIYF. The CDR3 coding sequence is TGTGCCAGCAGCCTACAAGGAAACACCATATATTTT.

This clonotype was counted a few times. The V gene is TRBV13, the J gene TRBJ2-3; TRBD2 aligns across 10 bases. The CDR3 has 14 amino acids. Germline lookup yields CDR1 PRHDT and CDR2 FYEKMQ (reference sequence). V lost 3 bases, J lost 7 bases, and 4 bases stayed unmatched. CDR3 DNA sequence: TGTGCCAGCAGCTTTGGGACTAGCGACCATACGCAGTATTTT. Translation gives CASSFGTSDHTQYF. Using reference TRBV13 and TRBJ2-3 for the parts outside the CDR3, the full variable domain is AAGVIQSPRHLIKEKRETATLKCYPIPRHDTVYWYQQGPGQDPQFLISFYEKMQSDKGSIPDRFSAQQFSDYHSELNMSSLELGDSALYFCASSFGTSDHTQYFGPGTRLTVL.

This chain uses TRBV6-2 or TRBV6-3 with TRBJ2-6; D is ambiguous. Trimming shortened V by 2 bases and J by 0 bases, and 8 bases separated the two germline ends. The CDR3 totals 16 residues. Looked up from germline, CDR1 is MNHEY and CDR2 is SVGEGT. The CDR3 is CASSYPSLSGANVLTF. The CDR3 DNA is TGTGCCAGCAGTTACCCCAGCCTCTCTGGGGCCAACGTCCTGACTTTC.

The V gene is TRBV6-2 or TRBV6-3, the J gene TRBJ2-1; 8 bases are a match to TRBD2. CDR3 length: 19 amino acids. The germline gives CDR1 MNHEY, CDR2 SVGEGT. Germline trimming cut 0 bases from V and 4 bases from J; bases unmatched to any gene: 14. Here the CDR3 DNA reads TGTGCCAGCAGTTACTCGTCACCGAGGATAGCGGGGATATACAATGAGCAGTTCTTC. The encoded protein is CASSYSSPRIAGIYNEQFF.

The chain carries TRBV28 and TRBJ2-7; 9 bases fit TRBD1. Germline CDR1 and CDR2: MDHEN and SYDVKM. Trimming cost V 4 bases and J 1 base; bases outside gene matches: 8. The CDR3 spans 16 residues. The CDR3 DNA follows: TGTGCCAGCAGTTCCCTAACAGGGGGCGTTTCCTACGAGCAGTACTTC. Translated: CASSSLTGGVSYEQYF.

The chain joins TRBV6-2 or TRBV6-3 to TRBJ2-7; D is unresolved. The CDR3 loop spans 13 amino acids. The germline CDR1 and CDR2 sequences are MNHEY and SVGEGT. The V and J ends lost 4 bases and 2 bases respectively, with 9 bases between them. CDR3: CASSFGRAYEQYF. DNA for the CDR3: TGTGCCAGCAGTTTCGGCAGAGCCTACGAGCAGTACTTC.

The chain combines TRBV2 with TRBJ1-5; TRBD1 aligns across 9 bases. V shed 5 bases and J 1 base; nucleotides not matched to a gene: 12. This CDR3 spans 18 amino acids. Germline lookup yields CDR1 SNHLY and CDR2 FYNNEI. The CDR3 DNA follows: TGTGCCAGCAGTAAAGGGACAGGGTCGGATCTGAGCAATCAGCCCCAGCATTTT. Protein: CASSKGTGSDLSNQPQHF.

The chain has TRBV28 and TRBJ1-2, with TRBD1 as a possible D gene (5 bases). Germline lookup yields CDR1 MDHEN and CDR2 SYDVKM. The ends were cut back, 6 bases at V and 4 bases at J, with 12 bases in the middle. This CDR3 has 13 residues. CDR3 protein: CASSRAGLYGYTF. DNA of the CDR3: TGTGCCAGCAGCAGGGCGGGACTCTATGGCTACACCTTC.

This clonotype was detected once. The CDR3: CASSLFPGGSAYEQYF. CDR3 DNA: TGTGCCAGCAGCTTATTTCCTGGGGGTTCGGCATACGAGCAGTACTTC. The chain is built from TRBV7-9 and TRBJ2-7; possibly TRBD1 or TRBD2 for D (5 bases each). Trimming cost V 2 bases and J 4 bases, with 18 bases left between them. The germline V gene has CDR1 SEHNR and CDR2 FQNEAQ (reference sequence). The CDR3 is 16 amino acids.

This clonotype was picked up a small number of times. In nucleotides, the CDR3 is TGTGCCAGCAGTCCCCACGGCCTCCTGACGGAAAACACCATATATTTT. Residues: CASSPHGLLTENTIYF. V and J are TRBV6-1 and TRBJ1-3; D is unclear. The CDR3 runs to 16 residues. CDR1 MNHNS and CDR2 SASEGT come from the germline V gene. V lost 5 bases to trimming and J lost 6 bases, with 20 bases between them.

A few counts support this clonotype. This chain uses TRBV12-3 or TRBV12-4 with TRBJ2-1; D is undetermined. The CDR3 totals 11 residues. V was pared by 6 bases and J by 6 bases, with 6 bases between. The CDR3, as DNA: TGTGCCAGCAGGATCACCAATGAGCAGTTCTTC. It encodes CASRITNEQFF.

Remarks on this clonotype: Given a much more abundant clone one base away, this may be a read error. The chain carries TRBV5-6 and TRBJ1-5; no clear D. The CDR3 has 14 amino acids. The germline V gene encodes CDR1 SGHDT and CDR2 YYEEEE. The CDR3 coding sequence is TGTGCCAGCAGCTTACTCAATAGCGATCAGCCCCAGCATTTT. It translates to CASSLLNSDQPQHF.

This chain connects TRBV7-2 to TRBJ2-2; unclear D gene. The CDR3 length is 15 residues. Germline CDR1 SGHTA, CDR2 FQGNSA. V shed 2 bases and J shed 2 bases, with 9 bases lying between them. CDR3 bases: TGTGCCAGCAGCTTAAACTCAGGAAACACCGGGGAGCTGTTTTTT. Residues: CASSLNSGNTGELFF.